The clone carrying this TCR beta chain turned up a few times. Patients from Seattle were sampled longitudinally, starting during active infection. Produced via immunoSEQ multiplex PCR; TCRdb's table is partial and in-frame only. The repertoire consists of a few hundred thousand clones, with approximately 78% occurring once and the leading ten covering approximately 5%. The sample belongs to a study of blood T cell repertoires in COVID-19. Looking at the study overall: Acute-phase and convalescent COVID-19 samples originated in the United States, Italy and Spain. T cells, B-cell-depleted T cells, or PBMCs provided the cDNA or gDNA that served as material.

CDR3 length equals 14 residues. The germline V gene has CDR1 KGHSH and CDR2 LQKENI. With 3 bases removed from V and 5 bases from J, the gap between germline ends came to 11 bases. The source is a woman aged 70 to 79 with COVID-19, enrolled during active disease. This chain joins TRBV18 and TRBJ1-5; D unresolved. Sample: peripheral blood. The CDR3 nucleotides are TGTGCCAGCTCACCCTCGGTTGGAGATCAGCCCCAGCATTTT. Residues: CASSPSVGDQPQHF. The full variable domain, completed using reference TRBV18 and TRBJ1-5, is NAGVMQNPRHLVRRRGQEARLRCSPMKGHSHVYWYRQLPEEGLKFMVYLQKENIIDESGMPKERFSAEFPKEGPSILRIQQVVRGDSAAYFCASSPSVGDQPQHFGDGTRLSIL.